Included here is one TCR beta chain sequence, with context. Antigen unknown. The sample comes from a study of beta chain features in type 1 diabetes. Study-level results: A definitive answer on HLA type influencing TCRB rearrangement was not reached here. Within each of all four CD4+ subsets, Type 1 diabetes patients had TCRB CDR3s that were moderately but significantly shorter. Compared with healthy donors, patients appeared to share more similar naive, central memory and regulatory TCRB repertoires.

Trimming took 4 bases from V and 4 from J, leaving 14 bases between them. Germline CDR1 and CDR2: SGHDT and YYEEEE. The CDR3 covers 14 residues. All of the sorted populations showed purity greater than 95%. cDNA synthesis used the whole RNA isolate, giving expressed TCRB sequences. Average reads for naive, central memory and regulatory T cell samples were about 3.7 million. Method: immunoSEQ multiplex PCR; TCRdb's copy keeps in-frame clones and lacks some. The sample lists 300,000 to 350,000 clones, around an eighth occurring once. The chain couples TRBV5-6 to TRBJ2-5; a weak D match, TRBD2 (5 bases). The TCR comes from a woman between 18 and 30 years old with type 1 diabetes. Sequencing was done on a sample of naive CD4+ T cells from blood. The CDR3 is CASSERRFGETQYF. The CDR3, as DNA: TGTGCCAGCAGCGAACGGAGGTTTGGAGAGACCCAGTACTTC.